Below, one TCR beta chain is given with its context. These data come from a study of blood T cell repertoires in COVID-19. Overall study: COVID-19 samples collected from the United States, Italy and Spain covered acute and convalescent phases.

The method was immunoSEQ multiplex PCR; TCRdb's version includes in-frame clones alone and lacks a portion of them. The sample carries approximately 150,000 clones, 88% recorded once. The origin of this receptor is a human donor with COVID-19, enrolled during active disease. The donor label of this sample is uncertain. Sequenced input: peripheral blood.

The CDR3 sequence: CASEPGISSYNEQFF. The CDR3 nucleotides read TGTGCCAGTGAACCAGGGATCAGCTCCTACAATGAGCAGTTCTTC. The J gene is TRBJ2-1, the V gene TRBV19; tentatively, D is TRBD1 (5 bases). Trimming stripped 8 bases from V and 0 bases from J, with 14 bases between. The CDR3 is made up of 15 amino acids. Germline CDR1 reads LNHDA; CDR2 reads SQIVND (reference sequence).